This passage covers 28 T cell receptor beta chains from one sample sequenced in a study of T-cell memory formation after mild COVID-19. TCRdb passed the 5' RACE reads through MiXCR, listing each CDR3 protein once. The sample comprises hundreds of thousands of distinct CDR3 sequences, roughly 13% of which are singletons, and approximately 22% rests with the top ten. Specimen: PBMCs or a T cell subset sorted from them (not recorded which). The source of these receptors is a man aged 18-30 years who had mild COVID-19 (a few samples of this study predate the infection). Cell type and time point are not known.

This chain's CDR3 is CASSLRGFSEKLFF. The CDR3 DNA sequence: TGTGCCAGCAGCTTAAGGGGGTTCTCCGAAAAACTGTTTTTT. The chain carries TRBV7-2 and TRBJ1-4; maybe TRBD1 (6 bases). This CDR3 is built from 14 residues. V lost 2 bases and J lost 8, with 12 bases in between. The germline V gene encodes CDR1 SGHTA and CDR2 FQGNSA.

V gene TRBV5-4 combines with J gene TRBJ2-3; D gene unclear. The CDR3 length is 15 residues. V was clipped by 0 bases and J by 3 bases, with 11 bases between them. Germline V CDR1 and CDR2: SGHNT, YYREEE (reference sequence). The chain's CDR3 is CASSLGVSRTDTQYF. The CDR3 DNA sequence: TGTGCCAGCAGCTTGGGGGTATCGAGGACAGATACGCAGTATTTT.

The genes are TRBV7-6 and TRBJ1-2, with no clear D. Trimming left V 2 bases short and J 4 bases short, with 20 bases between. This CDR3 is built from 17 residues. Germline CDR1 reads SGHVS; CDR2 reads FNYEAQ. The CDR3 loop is CASSLNPPPGASYGYTF. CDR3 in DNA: TGTGCCAGCAGCTTAAACCCCCCACCCGGAGCCTCCTATGGCTACACCTTC.

CDR3 in DNA: TGTGCCAGCCAGGACAGGGAGGGGGGCTACGAGCAGTACTTC. The encoded protein is CASQDREGGYEQYF. The chain couples TRBV6-4 to TRBJ2-7; possibly TRBD1 for D (8 bases). Trimming cost V 8 bases and J 3 bases, with 17 bases left between them. The CDR3 spans 14 residues. Per the germline V gene, CDR1 is MRHNA and CDR2 is SNTAGT.

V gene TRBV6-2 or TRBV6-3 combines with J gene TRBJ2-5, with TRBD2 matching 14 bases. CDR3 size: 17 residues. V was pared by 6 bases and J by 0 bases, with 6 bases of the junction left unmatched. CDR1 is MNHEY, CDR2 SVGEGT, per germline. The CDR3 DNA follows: TGTGCCAGCAGCCTGGGACTAGCGGGGGTAAACCAAGAGACCCAGTACTTC. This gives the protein CASSLGLAGVNQETQYF.

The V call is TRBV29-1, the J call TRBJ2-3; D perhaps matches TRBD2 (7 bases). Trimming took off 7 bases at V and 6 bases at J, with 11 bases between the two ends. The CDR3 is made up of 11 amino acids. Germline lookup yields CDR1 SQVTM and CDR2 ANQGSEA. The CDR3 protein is CSGGGPDTQYF. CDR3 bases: TGCAGCGGGGGGGGGCCGGATACGCAGTATTTT.

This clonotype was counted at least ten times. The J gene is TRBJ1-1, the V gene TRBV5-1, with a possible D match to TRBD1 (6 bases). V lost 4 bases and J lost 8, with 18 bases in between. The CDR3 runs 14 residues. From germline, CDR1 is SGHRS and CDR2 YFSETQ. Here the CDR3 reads CASSTDSPGEEAFF. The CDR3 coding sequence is TGCGCCAGCAGCACGGACAGCCCCGGTGAAGAAGCTTTCTTT. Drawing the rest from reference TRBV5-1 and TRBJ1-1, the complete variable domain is KAGVTQTPRYLIKTRGQQVTLSCSPISGHRSVSWYQQTPGQGLQFLFEYFSETQRNKGNFPGRFSGRQFSNSRSEMNVSTLELGDSALYLCASSTDSPGEEAFFGQGTRLTVV.

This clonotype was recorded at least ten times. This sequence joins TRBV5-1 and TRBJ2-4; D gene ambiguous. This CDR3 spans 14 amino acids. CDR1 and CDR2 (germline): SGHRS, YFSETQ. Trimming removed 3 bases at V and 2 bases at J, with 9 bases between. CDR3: CASSSTVPKNIQYF. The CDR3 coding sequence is TGCGCCAGCAGCTCGACGGTTCCCAAAAACATTCAGTACTTC.

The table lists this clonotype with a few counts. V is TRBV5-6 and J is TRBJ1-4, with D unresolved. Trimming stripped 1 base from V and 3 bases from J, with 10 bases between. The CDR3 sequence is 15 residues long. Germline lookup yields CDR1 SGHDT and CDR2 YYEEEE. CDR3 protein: CASSLLGTPNEKLFF. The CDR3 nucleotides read TGTGCCAGCAGCTTGTTAGGAACCCCTAATGAAAAACTGTTTTTT.

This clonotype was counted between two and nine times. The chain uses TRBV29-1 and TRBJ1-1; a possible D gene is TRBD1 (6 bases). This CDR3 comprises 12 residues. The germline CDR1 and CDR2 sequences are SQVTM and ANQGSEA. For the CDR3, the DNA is TGCCTCGGAGTCAGGGGGAACACTGAAGCTTTCTTT. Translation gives CLGVRGNTEAFF.

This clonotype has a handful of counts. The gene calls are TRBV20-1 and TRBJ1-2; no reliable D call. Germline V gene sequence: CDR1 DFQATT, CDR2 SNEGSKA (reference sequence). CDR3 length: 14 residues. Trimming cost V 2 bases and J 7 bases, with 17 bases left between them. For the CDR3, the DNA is TGCAGTGCTAGAAGTGAGCCACCGGGCACTGGCTACACCTTC. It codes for CSARSEPPGTGYTF.

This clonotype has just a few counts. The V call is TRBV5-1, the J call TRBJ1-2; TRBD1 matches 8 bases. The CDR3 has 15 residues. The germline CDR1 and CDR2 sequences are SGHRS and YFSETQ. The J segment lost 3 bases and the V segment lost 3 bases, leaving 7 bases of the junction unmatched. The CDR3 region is CASSSGTGFYYGYTF. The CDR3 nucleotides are TGCGCCAGCAGCTCTGGGACAGGATTTTACTATGGCTACACCTTC.

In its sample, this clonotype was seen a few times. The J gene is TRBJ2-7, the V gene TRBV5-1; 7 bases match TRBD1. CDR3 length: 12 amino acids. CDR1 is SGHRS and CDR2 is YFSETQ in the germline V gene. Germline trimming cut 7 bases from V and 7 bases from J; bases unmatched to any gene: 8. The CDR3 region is CASGPQGREQYF. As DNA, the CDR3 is TGCGCCAGCGGACCACAGGGGCGGGAGCAGTACTTC.

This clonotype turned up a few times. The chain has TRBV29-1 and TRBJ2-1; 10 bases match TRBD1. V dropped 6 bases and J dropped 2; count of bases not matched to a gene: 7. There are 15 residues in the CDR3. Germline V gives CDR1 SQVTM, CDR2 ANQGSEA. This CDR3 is CSVRDRGSPYNEQFF. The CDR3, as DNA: TGCAGCGTGCGGGACAGGGGTAGTCCCTACAATGAGCAGTTCTTC.

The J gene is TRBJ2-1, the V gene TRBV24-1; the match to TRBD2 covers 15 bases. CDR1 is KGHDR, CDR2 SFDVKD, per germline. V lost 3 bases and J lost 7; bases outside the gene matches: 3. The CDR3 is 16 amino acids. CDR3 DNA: TGTGCCACCAGTGATGGACTAGCGGGGGGGCGAAATGAGCAGTTCTTC. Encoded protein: CATSDGLAGGRNEQFF.

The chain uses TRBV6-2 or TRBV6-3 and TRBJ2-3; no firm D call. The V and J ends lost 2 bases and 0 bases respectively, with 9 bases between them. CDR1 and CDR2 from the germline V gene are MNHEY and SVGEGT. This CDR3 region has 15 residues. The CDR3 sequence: CASSYRQGSTDTQYF. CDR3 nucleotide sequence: TGTGCCAGCAGTTACCGCCAAGGGAGCACAGATACGCAGTATTTT.

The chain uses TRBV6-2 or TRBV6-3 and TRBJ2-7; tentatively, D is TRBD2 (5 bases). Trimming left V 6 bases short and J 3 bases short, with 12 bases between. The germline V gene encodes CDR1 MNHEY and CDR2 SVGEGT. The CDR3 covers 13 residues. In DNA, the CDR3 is TGTGCCAGCAGGGATCCGGGAAACTACGAGCAGTACGTC. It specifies CASRDPGNYEQYV.

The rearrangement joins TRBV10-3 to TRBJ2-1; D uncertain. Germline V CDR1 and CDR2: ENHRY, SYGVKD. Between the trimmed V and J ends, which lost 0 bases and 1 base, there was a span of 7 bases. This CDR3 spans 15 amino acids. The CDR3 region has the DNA TGTGCCATCAGTGAGTCGGGCAGATCCTACAATGAGCAGTTCTTC. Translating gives CAISESGRSYNEQFF.

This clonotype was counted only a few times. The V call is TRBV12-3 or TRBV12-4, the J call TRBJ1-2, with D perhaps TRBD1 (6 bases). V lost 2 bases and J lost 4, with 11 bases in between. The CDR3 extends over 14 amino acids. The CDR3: CASSLFPGAYGYTF. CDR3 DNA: TGTGCCAGCAGTTTATTTCCAGGGGCCTATGGCTACACCTTC.

CDR3 amino acids: CASSSARVAQYF. The DNA for the CDR3 is TGTGCCAGCAGTTCTGCCAGGGTGGCGCAGTATTTT. V and J are TRBV12-3 or TRBV12-4 and TRBJ2-3; the D gene is possibly TRBD1 (5 bases). The CDR3 length is 12 residues. The V end lost 4 bases, the J end lost 10 bases, and 12 bases lay between the germline ends.

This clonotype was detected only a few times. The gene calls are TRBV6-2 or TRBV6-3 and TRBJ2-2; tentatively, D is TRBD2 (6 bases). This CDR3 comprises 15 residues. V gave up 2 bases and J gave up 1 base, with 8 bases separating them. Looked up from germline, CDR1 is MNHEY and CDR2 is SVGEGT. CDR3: CASSYGEENTGELFF. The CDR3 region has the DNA TGTGCCAGCAGTTACGGGGAGGAGAACACCGGGGAGCTGTTTTTT.

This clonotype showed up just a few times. CDR3 sequence: CASSFSVPGNEQFF. The CDR3 DNA reads TGTGCCAGCAGCTTTTCTGTCCCGGGCAATGAGCAGTTCTTC. The chain links TRBV5-5 to TRBJ2-1, with D unclear. V shed 2 bases and J shed 6 bases, with 12 bases lying between them. The CDR3 is 14 residues long. Germline V gene data show CDR1 as SGHKS and CDR2 as YYEKEE (reference sequence).

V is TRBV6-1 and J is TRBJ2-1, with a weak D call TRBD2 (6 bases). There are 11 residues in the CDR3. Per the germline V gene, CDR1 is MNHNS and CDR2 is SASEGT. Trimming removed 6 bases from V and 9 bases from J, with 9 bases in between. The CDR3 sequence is CASRGGTEQFF. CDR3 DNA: TGTGCCAGCAGGGGGGGTACTGAGCAGTTCTTC.

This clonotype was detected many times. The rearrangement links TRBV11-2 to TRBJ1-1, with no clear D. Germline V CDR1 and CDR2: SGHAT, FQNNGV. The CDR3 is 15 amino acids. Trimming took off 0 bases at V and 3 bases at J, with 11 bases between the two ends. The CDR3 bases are TGTGCCAGCAGCTTAGATCATGGGAAAGACACTGAAGCTTTCTTT. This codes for CASSLDHGKDTEAFF.

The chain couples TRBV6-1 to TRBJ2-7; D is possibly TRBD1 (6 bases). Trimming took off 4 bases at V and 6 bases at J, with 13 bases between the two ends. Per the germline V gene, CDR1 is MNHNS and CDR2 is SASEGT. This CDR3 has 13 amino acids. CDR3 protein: CASSGTGFGEQYV. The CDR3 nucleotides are TGTGCCAGCAGTGGAACAGGGTTCGGCGAGCAGTACGTC.

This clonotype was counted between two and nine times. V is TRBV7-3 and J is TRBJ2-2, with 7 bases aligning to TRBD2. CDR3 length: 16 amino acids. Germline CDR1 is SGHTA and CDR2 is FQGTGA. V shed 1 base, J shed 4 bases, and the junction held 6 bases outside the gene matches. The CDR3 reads CASSLMGGEGTGELFF. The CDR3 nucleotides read TGTGCCAGCAGCTTAATGGGCGGGGAGGGCACCGGGGAGCTGTTTTTT.

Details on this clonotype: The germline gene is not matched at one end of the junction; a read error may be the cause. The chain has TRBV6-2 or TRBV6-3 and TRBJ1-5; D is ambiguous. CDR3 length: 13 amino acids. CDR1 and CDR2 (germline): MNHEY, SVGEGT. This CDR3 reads CASSYPSPQPQHF. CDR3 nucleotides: TGTGCCAGCAGTTACCCAAGTCCTCAGCCTCAGCATTTT.

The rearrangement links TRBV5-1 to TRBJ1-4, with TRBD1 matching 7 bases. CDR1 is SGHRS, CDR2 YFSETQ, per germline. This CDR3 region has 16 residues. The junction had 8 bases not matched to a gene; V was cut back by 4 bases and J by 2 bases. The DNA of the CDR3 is TGCGCCAGCAGCGTTGCAGACAGGGTCACTAATGAAAAACTGTTTTTT. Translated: CASSVADRVTNEKLFF.